This TCR beta chain came from a study of Ad26.COV2.S vaccination and SARS-CoV-2 variants. Turning to the study itself: In the study, Ad26.COV2.S was injected intramuscularly once, or twice 56 days apart.

The length of the CDR3 is 12 residues. V was clipped by 5 bases and J by 8 bases, with 10 bases between them. Germline assignment: CDR1 SGHVS and CDR2 FNYEAQ. Noted treatment: around 19 received Ad26.COV2.S at low or high dose, single or two shots; 5 received placebo; per-sample allocation not given. The samples date from day 63 after the first vaccine or placebo injection. This table comes from immunoSEQ multiplex PCR, and its TCRdb copy is limited to in-frame clones, with some not included. The profile shows 400,000 to 450,000 clones, 90% of them singletons. Sequenced material: peripheral blood, taken in a trial of Ad26.COV2.S vaccine versus placebo. The receptor's source is a person aged 18-65 years who received the Ad26.COV2.S COVID-19 vaccine or a placebo. The genes are TRBV7-6 and TRBJ2-1; the D is unclear. The DNA for the CDR3 is TGTGCCAGCAGCCCAAAGGGCCATGAGCAGTTCTTC. The encoded protein is CASSPKGHEQFF.